This T cell receptor (beta chain) originates from a study of T-cell reconstitution after alpha-beta-depleted transplantation in children. Study findings and constraints: The main origin of T-cell counts and diversity one year after transplant was newly produced T cells.

Germline CDR1 LNHNV, CDR2 YYDKDF (reference sequence). The CDR3 is 19 amino acids. V dropped 0 bases and J dropped 0 bases, with 19 bases sitting between them. The TCRbeta library was prepared with unique molecular identifiers. TCRdb re-called the PCR reads with MiXCR, one entry per CDR3 protein. Here the sample spans approximately 170,000 distinct CDR3 sequences, over 8.5% being singletons. This clonotype was found many times. Its antigen is as yet unknown. The chain links TRBV15 to TRBJ2-3; D is unclear. Source: PBMCs, taken before TCRalphabeta/CD19-depleted stem cell transplant. This clonotype originated in a boy aged 2 to 10 with acute myeloid leukemia, due to receive a stem cell transplant. The CDR3 spells CATSRDHGLVGSSTDTQYF. In nucleotides, the CDR3 is TGTGCCACCAGCAGAGATCACGGGCTAGTCGGTTCTAGCACAGATACGCAGTATTTT.